The 12 T cell receptor beta chains presented below share a single source sample, sequenced in a study of blood T cell repertoires in COVID-19 (dated by TCRdb to about 2020). Library preparation employed the immunoSEQ multiplex PCR assay. Drawn from immuneACCESS, this table holds only the in-frame rearrangements with V and J called that TCRdb kept. Clones are partly lost; checked studies trace under half to an unresolved V gene and leave the rest unexplained. The sample yields about 150,000 clones; approximately 90% were counted once. Almost 5% of the sample lies in the top ten. Material: peripheral blood. The source is a man between 18 and 35 years old with COVID-19, enrolled during active disease.

V usage is TRBV14 and J usage is TRBJ2-7, with 10 bases that match TRBD2. The CDR3 is made up of 16 amino acids. The V and J ends lost 0 bases and 5 bases, in that order; junction bases with no gene match: 7. The germline V gene has CDR1 SGHDN and CDR2 FVKESK. The CDR3: CASSQDWLAGVHEQYF. The DNA of the CDR3 is TGTGCCAGCAGCCAAGATTGGCTAGCGGGAGTGCACGAGCAGTACTTC.

The rearrangement links TRBV7-2 to TRBJ2-1; the match to TRBD2 covers 14 bases. V shed 4 bases, J shed 4 bases, and the junction held 9 bases outside the gene matches. The V gene's germline CDR1 is SGHTA and CDR2 FQGNSA. The CDR3 runs 18 residues. The CDR3 sequence is CASSSPGLAGELYNEQFF. The CDR3 coding sequence is TGTGCCAGCAGCTCCCCGGGACTAGCGGGAGAACTGTACAATGAGCAGTTCTTC.

The CDR3 region has the DNA TGTGCCAGCAGCCCAAGGGGAAAGGAGTTGAACACTGAAGCTTTCTTT. As protein: CASSPRGKELNTEAFF. The chain recombines TRBV14 with TRBJ1-1; maybe TRBD1 (5 bases). The germline gives CDR1 SGHDN, CDR2 FVKESK. Trimming removed 4 bases at V and 0 bases at J, with 15 bases between. This CDR3 is 16 amino acids long.

This clone has only one observation. The V gene is TRBV28, the J gene TRBJ1-1, with D perhaps matching TRBD1 (5 bases). V was cut by 8 bases and J by 2 bases, with 12 bases left in between. Looked up from germline, CDR1 is MDHEN and CDR2 is SYDVKM. The CDR3 loop spans 13 amino acids. The CDR3 sequence is CASLPGKNTEAFF. The CDR3 DNA follows: TGTGCCAGCCTGCCAGGGAAAAACACTGAAGCTTTCTTT.

The CDR3 protein is CASSKMTPESYEQYF. Here the CDR3 DNA reads TGTGCCAGCAGCAAGATGACACCCGAATCCTACGAGCAGTACTTC. The chain joins TRBV21-1 to TRBJ2-7; no check of the table's D call, TRBD1, against the DNA was made. TRBV21-1 is recorded as a pseudogene. CDR3 length equals 15 residues.

This sequence joins TRBV7-8 and TRBJ2-7, with 9 bases identical to TRBD2. CDR3 length: 15 residues. The germline gives CDR1 SGHVS, CDR2 FQNEAQ. V gave up 2 bases and J gave up 3 bases; unmatched junction bases: 5. CDR3 in DNA: TGTGCCAGCAGCTTACTTAGCGGGAGAGACTACGAGCAGTACTTC. Translated: CASSLLSGRDYEQYF.

The CDR3 DNA reads TGTGCCAGCAGCTTAGTAGTTTACGACAATGAGCAGTTCTTC. Translation gives CASSLVVYDNEQFF. The J gene is TRBJ2-1, the V gene TRBV11-2; D not certain. The CDR3 contains 14 residues. Germline CDR1 and CDR2: SGHAT and FQNNGV. V was trimmed by 1 base and J by 5 bases, leaving 9 bases between them.

The V gene is TRBV5-1, the J gene TRBJ2-2; TRBD2 might be the D (6 bases). The CDR3 contains 14 residues. Per the germline V gene, CDR1 is SGHRS and CDR2 is YFSETQ. V lost 4 bases to trimming and J lost 6 bases, with 13 bases between them. In nucleotides, the CDR3 is TGCGCCAGCAGCATACGATCGGGGGCCGGGGAGCTGTTTTTT. Protein sequence: CASSIRSGAGELFF.

This clone has just one count. This sequence joins TRBV12-3 or TRBV12-4 and TRBJ1-4; D is unclear. This CDR3 is built from 11 residues. The V gene lost 1 base and the J gene lost 9 bases, with 3 bases spanning the gap. Here the CDR3 reads CASSLGQKLFF. The DNA for the CDR3 is TGTGCCAGCAGTTTAGGGCAAAAACTGTTTTTT.

This chain connects TRBV4-1 to TRBJ2-7; tentatively, D is TRBD2 (6 bases). There are 15 residues in the CDR3. V lost 1 base to trimming and J lost 0 bases, with 10 bases between them. CDR1 and CDR2 (germline): MGHRA, YSYEKL. The DNA for the CDR3 is TGCGCCAGCAGCCAAGTAGCGGAAAGCTCCTACGAGCAGTACTTC. Protein sequence: CASSQVAESSYEQYF.

The V and J genes are TRBV19 and TRBJ2-2; perhaps TRBD2 as D (6 bases). CDR1 is LNHDA and CDR2 is SQIVND in the germline V gene (reference sequence). Between the trimmed V and J ends, which lost 6 bases and 3 bases, there was a span of 14 bases. The CDR3 loop spans 15 amino acids. CDR3 residues: CASSITGGDTGELFF. The CDR3 nucleotides are TGTGCCAGTAGCATCACGGGCGGGGACACCGGGGAGCTGTTTTTT.

The V call is TRBV29-1, the J call TRBJ2-4; possible D gene TRBD2, 5 bases. V shed 7 bases and J shed 7 bases, with 17 bases lying between them. The CDR3 loop spans 13 amino acids. The germline V gene encodes CDR1 SQVTM and CDR2 ANQGSEA. CDR3 residues: CSAAGLRRNIQYF. The DNA for the CDR3 is TGCAGCGCTGCGGGCCTTAGGAGGAACATTCAGTACTTC.